This T cell receptor beta chain was sequenced in a study of control samples from healthy donors and cancer patients. Measured with immunoSEQ multiplex PCR; TCRdb has only the in-frame clones, and not every one. The repertoire has about 95,000 clones, roughly 80% of them found once; the top ten carry around 20%. Looked up from germline, CDR1 is MNHNY and CDR2 is SVGAGI (reference sequence). The CDR3 spans 12 residues. The germline V and J ends were trimmed by 4 bases and 2 bases, with 5 bases remaining between them. Material: blood. The TCR comes from a man aged 25 to 45 in good health. This chain connects TRBV6-6 to TRBJ1-1; D remains unclear. The CDR3 spells CASSLINTEAFF. CDR3 in DNA: TGTGCCAGCAGTTTAATAAACACTGAAGCTTTCTTT.